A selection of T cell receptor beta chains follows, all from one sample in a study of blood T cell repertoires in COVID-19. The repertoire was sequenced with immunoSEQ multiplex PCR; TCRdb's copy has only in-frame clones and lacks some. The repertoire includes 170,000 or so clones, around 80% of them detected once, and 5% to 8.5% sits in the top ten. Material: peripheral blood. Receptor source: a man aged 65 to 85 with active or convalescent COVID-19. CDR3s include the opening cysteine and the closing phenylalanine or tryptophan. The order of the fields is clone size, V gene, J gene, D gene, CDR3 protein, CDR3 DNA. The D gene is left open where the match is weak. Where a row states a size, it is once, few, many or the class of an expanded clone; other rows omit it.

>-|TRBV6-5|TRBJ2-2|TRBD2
CASSISGSSTGELFF
TGTGCCAGCAGTATAAGCGGGAGTAGCACCGGGGAGCTGTTTTTT
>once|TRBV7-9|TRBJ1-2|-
CASSLGLGVPGYTF
TGTGCCAGCAGCTTAGGACTTGGAGTGCCTGGCTACACCTTC
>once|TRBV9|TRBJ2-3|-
CASSFRPVETDTQYF
TGTGCCAGCAGCTTCCGTCCCGTAGAGACAGATACGCAGTATTTT
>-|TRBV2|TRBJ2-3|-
CASSYTDTQYF
TGTGCCAGCAGTTACACAGATACGCAGTATTTT
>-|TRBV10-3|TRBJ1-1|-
CAISVQTGGNTEAFF
TGTGCCATCAGTGTACAAACCGGGGGGAACACTGAAGCTTTCTTT
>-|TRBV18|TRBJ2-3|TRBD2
CASSTGAYSGGASDTQYF
TGTGCCAGCTCAACCGGGGCTTACAGCGGGGGGGCCAGCGATACGCAGTATTTT
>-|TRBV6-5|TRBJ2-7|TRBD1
CASSRDRVGYEQYF
TGTGCCAGCAGTAGGGACAGGGTTGGCTACGAGCAGTACTTC
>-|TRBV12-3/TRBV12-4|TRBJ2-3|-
CASSLVLGTQYF
TGTGCCAGCAGTTTAGTTCTCGGTACGCAGTATTTT
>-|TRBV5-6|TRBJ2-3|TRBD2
CASSLAGGSTDTQYF
TGTGCCAGCAGCTTGGCCGGGGGGAGCACAGATACGCAGTATTTT
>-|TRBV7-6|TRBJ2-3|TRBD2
CASSGLAGTDTQYF
TGTGCCAGCTCGGGACTAGCGGGCACAGATACGCAGTATTTT
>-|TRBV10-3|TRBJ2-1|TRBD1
CAIGPLTGGQDDEQFF
TGTGCCATCGGCCCCCTGACAGGGGGCCAGGATGATGAGCAGTTCTTC
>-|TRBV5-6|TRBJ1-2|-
CASSLANNYGYTF
TGTGCCAGCAGCTTGGCCAATAACTATGGCTACACCTTC
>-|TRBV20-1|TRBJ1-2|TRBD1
CSASATSGTGPNYGYTF
TGCAGTGCTAGTGCTACTTCCGGGACAGGTCCCAACTATGGCTACACCTTC
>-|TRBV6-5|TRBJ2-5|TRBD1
CASSLGRPGQGETQYF
TGTGCCAGCAGTTTGGGGCGACCGGGACAGGGAGAGACCCAGTACTTC